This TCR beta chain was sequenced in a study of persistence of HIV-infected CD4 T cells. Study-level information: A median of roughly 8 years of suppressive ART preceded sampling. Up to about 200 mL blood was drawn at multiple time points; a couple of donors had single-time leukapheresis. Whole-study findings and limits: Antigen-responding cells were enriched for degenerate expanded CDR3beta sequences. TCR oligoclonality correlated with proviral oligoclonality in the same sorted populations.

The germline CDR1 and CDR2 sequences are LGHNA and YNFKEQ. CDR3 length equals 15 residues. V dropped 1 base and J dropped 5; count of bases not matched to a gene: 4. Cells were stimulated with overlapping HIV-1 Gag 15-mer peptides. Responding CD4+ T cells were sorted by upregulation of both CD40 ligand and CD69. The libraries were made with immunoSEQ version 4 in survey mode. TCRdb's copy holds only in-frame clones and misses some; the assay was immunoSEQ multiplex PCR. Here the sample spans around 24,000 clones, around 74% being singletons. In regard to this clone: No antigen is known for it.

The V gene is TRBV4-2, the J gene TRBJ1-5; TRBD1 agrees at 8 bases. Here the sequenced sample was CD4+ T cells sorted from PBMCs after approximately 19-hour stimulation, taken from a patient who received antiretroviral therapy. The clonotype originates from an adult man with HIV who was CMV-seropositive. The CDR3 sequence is CASSQGDRGDQPQHF. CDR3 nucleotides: TGTGCCAGCAGCCAAGGAGACAGGGGAGATCAGCCCCAGCATTTT.